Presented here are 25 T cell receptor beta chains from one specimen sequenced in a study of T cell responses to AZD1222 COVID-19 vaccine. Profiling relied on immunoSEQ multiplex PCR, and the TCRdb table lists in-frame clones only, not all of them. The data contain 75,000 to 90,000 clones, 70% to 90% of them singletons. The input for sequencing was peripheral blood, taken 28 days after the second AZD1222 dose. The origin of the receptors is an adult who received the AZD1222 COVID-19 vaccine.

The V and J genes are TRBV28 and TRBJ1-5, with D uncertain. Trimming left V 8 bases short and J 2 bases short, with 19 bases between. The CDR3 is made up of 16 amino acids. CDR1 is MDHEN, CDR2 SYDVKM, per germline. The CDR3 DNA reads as TGTGCCAGCCGAACAAGATTCGCGGGCGGCAATCAGCCCCAGCATTTT. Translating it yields CASRTRFAGGNQPQHF.

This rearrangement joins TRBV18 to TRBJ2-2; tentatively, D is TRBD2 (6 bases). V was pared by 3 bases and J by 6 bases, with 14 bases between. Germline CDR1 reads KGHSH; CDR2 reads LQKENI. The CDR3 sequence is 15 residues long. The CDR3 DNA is TGTGCCAGCTCACCGCGGGACGTGCCGGCCGGGGAGCTGTTTTTT. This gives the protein CASSPRDVPAGELFF.

CDR3 coding DNA: TGTGCCAGCAGTACAGATTTAAACTATGGCTACACCTTC. Its protein product is CASSTDLNYGYTF. The chain employs TRBV2 and TRBJ1-2; D call uncertain. The CDR3 consists of 13 residues. V was shortened by 5 bases and J by 2 bases, with 9 bases between the two germline ends. From germline, CDR1 is SNHLY and CDR2 FYNNEI.

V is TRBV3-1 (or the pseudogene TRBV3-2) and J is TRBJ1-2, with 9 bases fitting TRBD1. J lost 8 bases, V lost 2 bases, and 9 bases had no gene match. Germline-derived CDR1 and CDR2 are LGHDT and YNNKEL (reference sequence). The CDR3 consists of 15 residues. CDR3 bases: TGTGCCAGCAGCCAACACAGGACAGGGGAGGGCGGCTACACCTTC. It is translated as CASSQHRTGEGGYTF.

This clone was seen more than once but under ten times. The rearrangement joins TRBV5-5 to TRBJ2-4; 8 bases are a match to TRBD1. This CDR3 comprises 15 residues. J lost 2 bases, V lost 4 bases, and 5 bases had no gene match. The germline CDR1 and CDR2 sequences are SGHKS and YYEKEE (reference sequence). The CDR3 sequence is CASSRRQGTKNIQYF. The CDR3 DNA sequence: TGTGCCAGCAGCCGTAGACAGGGGACCAAAAACATTCAGTACTTC.

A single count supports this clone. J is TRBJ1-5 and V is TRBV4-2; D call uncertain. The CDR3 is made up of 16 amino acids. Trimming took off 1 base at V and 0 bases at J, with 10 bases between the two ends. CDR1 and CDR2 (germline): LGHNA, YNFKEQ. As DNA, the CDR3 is TGTGCCAGCAGCCAAGGGGCAACTTATAGCAATCAGCCCCAGCATTTT. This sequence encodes CASSQGATYSNQPQHF.

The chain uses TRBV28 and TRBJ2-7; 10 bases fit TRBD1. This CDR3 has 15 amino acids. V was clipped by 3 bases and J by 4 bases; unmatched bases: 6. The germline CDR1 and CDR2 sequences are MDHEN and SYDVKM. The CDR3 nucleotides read TGTGCCAGCAGTTTCGGACAGGGGGTGAGGTACGAGCAGTACTTC. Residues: CASSFGQGVRYEQYF. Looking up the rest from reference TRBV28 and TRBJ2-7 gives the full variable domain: DVKVTQSSRYLVKRTGEKVFLECVQDMDHENMFWYRQDPGLGLRLIYFSYDVKMKEKGDIPEGYSVSREKKERFSLILESASTNQTSMYLCASSFGQGVRYEQYFGPGTRLTVT.

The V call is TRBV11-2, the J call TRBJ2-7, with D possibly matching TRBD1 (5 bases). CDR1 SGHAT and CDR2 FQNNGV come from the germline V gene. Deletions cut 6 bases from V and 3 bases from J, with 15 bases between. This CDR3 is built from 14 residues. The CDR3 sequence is CASRPSGKDYEQYF. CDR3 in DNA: TGTGCCAGCAGACCGTCAGGGAAAGACTACGAGCAGTACTTC.

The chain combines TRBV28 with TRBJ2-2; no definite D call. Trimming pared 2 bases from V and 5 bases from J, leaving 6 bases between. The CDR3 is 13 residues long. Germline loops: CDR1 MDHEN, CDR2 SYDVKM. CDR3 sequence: CASSLALTGELFF. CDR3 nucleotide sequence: TGTGCCAGCAGTTTAGCACTGACCGGGGAGCTGTTTTTT.

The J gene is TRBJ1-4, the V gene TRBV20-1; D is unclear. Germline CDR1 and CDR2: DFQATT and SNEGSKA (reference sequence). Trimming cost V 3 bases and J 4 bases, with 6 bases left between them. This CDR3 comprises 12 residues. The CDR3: CSASPLNEKLFF. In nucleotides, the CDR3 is TGCAGTGCTAGTCCCCTTAATGAAAAACTGTTTTTT.

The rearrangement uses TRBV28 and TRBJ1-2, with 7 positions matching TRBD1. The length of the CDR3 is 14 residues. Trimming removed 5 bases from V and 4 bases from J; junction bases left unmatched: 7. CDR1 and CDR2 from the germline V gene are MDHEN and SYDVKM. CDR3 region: CASSVGTAIYGYTF. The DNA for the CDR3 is TGTGCCAGCAGTGTAGGGACAGCCATCTATGGCTACACCTTC.

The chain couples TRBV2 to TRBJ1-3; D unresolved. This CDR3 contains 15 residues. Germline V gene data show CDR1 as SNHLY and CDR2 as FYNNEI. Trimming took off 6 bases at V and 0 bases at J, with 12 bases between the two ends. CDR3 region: CASRQDALSGNTIYF. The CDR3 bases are TGTGCCAGCAGGCAAGACGCACTCTCTGGAAACACCATATATTTT.

The CDR3 bases are TGTGCCAGCAGCTTGATTCATGCCGAGCAGTACTTC. This codes for CASSLIHAEQYF. The rearrangement uses TRBV5-6 and TRBJ2-7; no clear D. CDR1 and CDR2 (germline): SGHDT, YYEEEE. Trimming took 1 base from V and 6 from J, leaving 8 bases between them. CDR3 length equals 12 residues.

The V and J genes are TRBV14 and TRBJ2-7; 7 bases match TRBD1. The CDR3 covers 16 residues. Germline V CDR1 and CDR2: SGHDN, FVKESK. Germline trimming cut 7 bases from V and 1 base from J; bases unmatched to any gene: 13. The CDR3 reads CASTRDGQAASYEQYF. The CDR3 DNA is TGTGCCAGCACCCGTGACGGACAGGCCGCATCCTACGAGCAGTACTTC.

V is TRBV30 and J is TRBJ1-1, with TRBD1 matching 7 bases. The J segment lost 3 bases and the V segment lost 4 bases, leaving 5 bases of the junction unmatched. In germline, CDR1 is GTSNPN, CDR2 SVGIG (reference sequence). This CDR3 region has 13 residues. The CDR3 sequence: CAWTGTAYTEAFF. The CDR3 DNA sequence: TGTGCCTGGACTGGGACAGCCTACACTGAAGCTTTCTTT. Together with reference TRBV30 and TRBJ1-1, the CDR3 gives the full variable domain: SQTIHQWPATLVQPVGSPLSLECTVEGTSNPNLYWYRQAAGRGLQLLFYSVGIGQISSEVPQNLSASRPQDRQFILSSKKLLLSDSGFYLCAWTGTAYTEAFFGQGTRLTVV.

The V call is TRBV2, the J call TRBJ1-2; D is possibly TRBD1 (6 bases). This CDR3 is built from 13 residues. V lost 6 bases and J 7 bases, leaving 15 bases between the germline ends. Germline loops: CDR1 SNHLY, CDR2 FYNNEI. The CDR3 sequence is CASRQTGQGGYTF. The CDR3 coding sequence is TGTGCCAGCAGACAAACAGGGCAAGGTGGCTACACCTTC. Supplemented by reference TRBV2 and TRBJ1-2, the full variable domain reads EPEVTQTPSHQVTQMGQEVILRCVPISNHLYFYWYRQILGQKVEFLVSFYNNEISEKSEIFDDQFSVERPDGSNFTLKIRSTKLEDSAMYFCASRQTGQGGYTFGSGTRLTVV.

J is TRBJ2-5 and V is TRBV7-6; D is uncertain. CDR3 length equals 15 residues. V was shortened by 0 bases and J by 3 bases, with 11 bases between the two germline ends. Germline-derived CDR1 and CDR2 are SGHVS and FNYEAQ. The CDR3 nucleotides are TGTGCCAGCAGCTTAGCGTCGGCAGTCGAAGAGACCCAGTACTTC. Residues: CASSLASAVEETQYF.

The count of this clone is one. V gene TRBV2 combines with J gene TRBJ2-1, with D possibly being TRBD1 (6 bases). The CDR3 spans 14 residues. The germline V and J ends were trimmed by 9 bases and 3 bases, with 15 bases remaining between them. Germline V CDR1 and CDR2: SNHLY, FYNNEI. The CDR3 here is CASQDSTLYNEQFF. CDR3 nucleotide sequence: TGTGCCAGTCAGGACAGTACGCTCTACAATGAGCAGTTCTTC. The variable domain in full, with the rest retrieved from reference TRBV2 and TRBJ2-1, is EPEVTQTPSHQVTQMGQEVILRCVPISNHLYFYWYRQILGQKVEFLVSFYNNEISEKSEIFDDQFSVERPDGSNFTLKIRSTKLEDSAMYFCASQDSTLYNEQFFGPGTRLTVL.

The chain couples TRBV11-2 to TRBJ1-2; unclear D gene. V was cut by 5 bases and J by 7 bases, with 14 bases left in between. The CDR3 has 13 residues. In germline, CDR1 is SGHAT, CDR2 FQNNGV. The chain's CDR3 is CASSPRGRSGYTF. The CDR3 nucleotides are TGTGCCAGCAGCCCCCGTGGACGATCTGGCTACACCTTC.

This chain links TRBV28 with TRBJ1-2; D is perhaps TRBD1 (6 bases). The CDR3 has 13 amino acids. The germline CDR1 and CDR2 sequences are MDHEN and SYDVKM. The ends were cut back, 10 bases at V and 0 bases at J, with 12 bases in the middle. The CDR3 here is CANQDSSNYGYTF. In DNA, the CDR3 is TGTGCCAATCAGGACAGCTCTAACTATGGCTACACCTTC.

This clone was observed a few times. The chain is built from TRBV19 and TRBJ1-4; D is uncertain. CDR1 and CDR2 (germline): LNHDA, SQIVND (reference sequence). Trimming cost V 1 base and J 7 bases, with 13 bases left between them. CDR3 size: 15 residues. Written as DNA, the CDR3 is TGTGCCAGTAGTATAGTGGCCAGTCGCGTTGAAAAACTGTTTTTT. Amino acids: CASSIVASRVEKLFF.

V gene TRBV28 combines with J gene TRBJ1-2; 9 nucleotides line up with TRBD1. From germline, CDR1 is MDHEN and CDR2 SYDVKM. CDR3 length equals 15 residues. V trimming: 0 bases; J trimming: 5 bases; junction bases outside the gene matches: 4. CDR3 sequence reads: CASSLWSGQGYGYTF. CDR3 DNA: TGTGCCAGCAGTTTATGGAGTGGACAGGGGTATGGCTACACCTTC.

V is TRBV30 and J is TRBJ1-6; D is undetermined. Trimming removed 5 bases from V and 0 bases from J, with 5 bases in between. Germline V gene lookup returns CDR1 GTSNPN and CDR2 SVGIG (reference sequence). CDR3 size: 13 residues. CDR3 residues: CAWQSSYNSPLHF. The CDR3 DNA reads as TGTGCCTGGCAGAGCTCCTATAATTCACCCCTCCACTTT.

CDR3 sequence (DNA): TGCGCCAGCAGCTTGGCCGGTGCACAAAGCGTCGGGGCCAACGTCCTGACTTTC. Its translation is CASSLAGAQSVGANVLTF. The V and J genes are TRBV5-1 and TRBJ2-6; D not resolved. The V gene lost 0 bases and the J gene lost 4 bases, with 17 bases spanning the gap. The CDR3 extends over 18 amino acids. CDR1 is SGHRS, CDR2 YFSETQ, per germline. The full variable domain, rest sourced from reference TRBV5-1 and TRBJ2-6, is KAGVTQTPRYLIKTRGQQVTLSCSPISGHRSVSWYQQTPGQGLQFLFEYFSETQRNKGNFPGRFSGRQFSNSRSEMNVSTLELGDSALYLCASSLAGAQSVGANVLTFGAGSRLTVL.

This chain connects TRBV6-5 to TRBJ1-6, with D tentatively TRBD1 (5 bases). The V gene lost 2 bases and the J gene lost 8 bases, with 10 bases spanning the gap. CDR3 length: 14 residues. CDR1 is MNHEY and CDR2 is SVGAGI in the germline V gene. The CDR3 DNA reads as TGTGCCAGCAGTTACCCGGACAAGGATTCACCCCTCCACTTT. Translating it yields CASSYPDKDSPLHF.